This TCR beta chain comes out of a study of brain T cells in children with intractable seizures. Study-level results: Viral specificity was inferred only from CDR3 similarity; HCMV serostatus was unknown. Clones missing pre-surgery may reflect undersampling of that blood sample.

In regard to this clone: Its antigen is unidentified.

Data came from immunoSEQ multiplex PCR; TCRdb stores just in-frame clones and leaves some out. The table has under 150,000 clones, 85% to 95% seen once. Sequencing was limited to surgery cases with top T cell transcript signatures in brain tissue. Germline V lookup: CDR1 LNHDA, CDR2 SQIVND (reference sequence). The CDR3 spans 15 residues. Unmatched junction bases numbered 11, after V lost 9 bases and J lost 3 bases. The receptor was derived from a boy younger than two with hemimegalencephaly and intractable seizures. The chain has TRBV19 and TRBJ1-5; 7 positions match TRBD1. This specimen consisted of peripheral blood, obtained at surgery. The CDR3 DNA follows: TGTGCCAGGGAGGGTGGGGGACAGATCAATCAGCCCCAGCATTTT. This codes for CAREGGGQINQPQHF.